The present TCR beta chain was sequenced within a study of blood T cell repertoires in COVID-19. At the level of the study: The United States, Italy and Spain were the sources of the acute and convalescent COVID-19 samples. PBMCs, B-cell-depleted T cells, or T cells were the source of the cDNA or gDNA that made up the material.

The assay was immunoSEQ multiplex PCR, and TCRdb's table has in-frame clones only and misses some. The sample carries over 140,000 clones, approximately 79% recorded once. All enrollees were about 18 to 100 years old and from roughly 22 US areas. Recovered status in Cohort 3 required two negative PCRs, clearance, or symptom resolution. A single count supports this clone. This clonotype was obtained from a woman aged 45-65 years who had recovered from COVID-19. Input material: PBMCs or T cells enriched from blood (not recorded which).

The CDR3 protein is CASSHRTGAGTEAFF. In DNA, the CDR3 is TGTGCCAGCAGCCACCGGACAGGGGCTGGAACTGAAGCTTTCTTT. The chain couples TRBV28 to TRBJ1-1; 9 bases map to TRBD1. Looked up from germline, CDR1 is MDHEN and CDR2 is SYDVKM. J gave up 5 bases and V 6 bases, and 10 bases lay outside the gene matches. This CDR3 is 15 amino acids long.